The 31 T cell receptor beta chains below all came from one sample that was sequenced in a study of T cell responses to AZD1222 COVID-19 vaccine. Sequencing used immunoSEQ multiplex PCR; TCRdb keeps in-frame clones, though not all of them. The table lists about 110,000 clones, more than 70% of them singletons, with 3% to 3.5% in the top ten. The input for sequencing was peripheral blood, taken on day 0 of MenACWY control vaccination. The origin of the receptors is an adult in good health.

The chain joins TRBV30 to TRBJ2-4; the D is unclear. The CDR3 spans 11 residues. Germline values: CDR1 GTSNPN, CDR2 SVGIG (reference sequence). Trimming removed 8 bases at V and 2 bases at J, with 7 bases between. Here the CDR3 reads CARSSKNIQYF. DNA for the CDR3: TGTGCCCGGTCATCCAAAAACATTCAGTACTTC.

This clone was found a few times. The rearrangement links TRBV3-1 (or the pseudogene TRBV3-2) to TRBJ1-5; 7 bases match TRBD1. The CDR3 runs 17 residues. The trim removed 7 bases at V and 5 bases at J, leaving 17 bases unmatched. Germline V gene lookup returns CDR1 LGHDT and CDR2 YNNKEL (reference sequence). The CDR3 region has the DNA TGTGCCAGCAATCCCAAAACGCAACAGGGGCCCCATCAGCCCCAGCATTTT. Translating it yields CASNPKTQQGPHQPQHF.

This clone occurred once. The chain employs TRBV24-1 and TRBJ2-7; weak D call: TRBD1 (5 bases). V was clipped by 0 bases and J by 4 bases, with 6 bases between them. The length of the CDR3 is 13 residues. Germline lookup yields CDR1 KGHDR and CDR2 SFDVKD. The DNA for the CDR3 is TGTGCCACCAGTGATTTGCAGGGTTACGAGCAGTACTTC. It encodes CATSDLQGYEQYF.

The chain employs TRBV28 and TRBJ2-5, with D perhaps matching TRBD2 (6 bases). The V end lost 2 bases, the J end lost 5 bases, and 12 bases lay between the germline ends. There are 14 residues in the CDR3. Germline-derived CDR1 and CDR2 are MDHEN and SYDVKM. The CDR3, as DNA: TGTGCCAGCAGTTTACCGTGGGCGGGGGAGACCCAGTACTTC. This gives the protein CASSLPWAGETQYF. The full variable domain, rest sourced from reference TRBV28 and TRBJ2-5, is DVKVTQSSRYLVKRTGEKVFLECVQDMDHENMFWYRQDPGLGLRLIYFSYDVKMKEKGDIPEGYSVSREKKERFSLILESASTNQTSMYLCASSLPWAGETQYFGPGTRLLVL.

The CDR3 spells CASSQVRDSENIQYF. The CDR3 nucleotides read TGCGCCAGCAGCCAAGTCAGAGACAGTGAAAACATTCAGTACTTC. V usage is TRBV4-1 and J usage is TRBJ2-4, with D perhaps TRBD1 (5 bases). The CDR3 loop spans 15 amino acids. Germline V CDR1 and CDR2: MGHRA, YSYEKL. The V end lost 1 base, the J end lost 5 bases, and 12 bases lay between the germline ends.

The chain uses TRBV9 and TRBJ2-7; D is perhaps TRBD1 or TRBD2 (5 bases each). The germline gives CDR1 SGDLS, CDR2 YYNGEE. There are 15 residues in the CDR3. Trimming removed 1 base from V and 7 bases from J, with 18 bases in between. DNA of the CDR3: TGTGCCAGCAGCGTACAGGGAGTGGCTGTTGAAGAGCAGTACTTC. Protein: CASSVQGVAVEEQYF.

The chain joins TRBV24-1 to TRBJ2-1; D possibly corresponds to TRBD1 (6 bases). Trimming removed 6 bases from V and 4 bases from J, with 12 bases in between. Germline V gene lookup returns CDR1 KGHDR and CDR2 SFDVKD. The CDR3 is 14 amino acids. The CDR3 DNA reads TGTGCCACCAGTTCCCCAGGGGCTTACAATGAGCAGTTCTTC. Translating it yields CATSSPGAYNEQFF.

The CDR3 bases are TGTGCCACCACGACACCTGGGAGGAATCAGCCCCAGCATTTT. Translating gives CATTTPGRNQPQHF. The chain combines TRBV19 with TRBJ1-5; D is unclear. CDR1 and CDR2 from the germline V gene are LNHDA and SQIVND (reference sequence). Between the trimmed V and J ends, which lost 10 bases and 4 bases, there was a span of 17 bases. CDR3 size: 14 residues.

The chain joins TRBV14 to TRBJ2-7; either TRBD1 or TRBD2 may fit D (6 bases each). The CDR3 sequence is 15 residues long. Per the germline V gene, CDR1 is SGHDN and CDR2 is FVKESK. Trimming stripped 1 base from V and 6 bases from J, with 16 bases between. CDR3 nucleotides: TGTGCCAGCAGCCAAGGGCCCTACCGGGGGCGCGAGCAGTACTTC. This gives the protein CASSQGPYRGREQYF.

The chain combines TRBV5-6 with TRBJ2-5; 12 nucleotides match TRBD2. The length of the CDR3 is 15 residues. Germline V gene data show CDR1 as SGHDT and CDR2 as YYEEEE. Trimming at V came to 4 bases and at J to 2 bases, leaving 3 bases not matched to a gene. In DNA, the CDR3 is TGTGCCAGCAGCCAGACTAGCGGGGGACAAGAGACCCAGTACTTC. It encodes CASSQTSGGQETQYF.

The chain has TRBV5-5 and TRBJ2-5; 7 nucleotides line up with TRBD2. Germline assignment: CDR1 SGHKS and CDR2 YYEKEE (reference sequence). This CDR3 comprises 15 residues. With 3 bases clipped from V and 5 bases from J, the junction kept 10 bases outside the gene matches. The CDR3 DNA reads as TGTGCCAGCAGCTGGGGGGGTGGAGTCCTGGAGACCCAGTACTTC. Its translation is CASSWGGGVLETQYF.

The CDR3 DNA reads TGTGCCAGCAGCTTAGTTACCGGGTCCTACGAGCAGTACTTC. Translated, it gives CASSLVTGSYEQYF. This sequence joins TRBV13 and TRBJ2-7; D call uncertain. Germline CDR1 reads PRHDT; CDR2 reads FYEKMQ (reference sequence). There are 14 residues in the CDR3. V shed 1 base and J shed 1 base, with 8 bases lying between them.

The V call is TRBV6-5, the J call TRBJ1-2, with TRBD1 matching over 7 bases. Germline CDR1 is MNHEY and CDR2 is SVGAGI. V lost 1 base, J lost 6 bases, and 2 bases stayed unmatched. The CDR3 has 13 residues. CDR3 bases: TGTGCCAGCAGTTACTTAGGGGGCCATGGCTACACCTTC. Protein product: CASSYLGGHGYTF.

This clone showed up just a few times. The rearrangement uses TRBV14 and TRBJ1-1; D call uncertain. CDR1 SGHDN and CDR2 FVKESK come from the germline V gene. The CDR3 consists of 17 residues. The V gene lost 0 bases and the J gene lost 1 base, with 15 bases spanning the gap. This CDR3 reads CASSQDSPTPRNTEAFF. CDR3 bases: TGTGCCAGCAGCCAAGATTCCCCCACTCCCAGGAACACTGAAGCTTTCTTT.

CDR3 sequence: CASSQDEASGAYEQYF. In DNA form, the CDR3 reads TGCGCCAGCAGCCAAGATGAGGCTAGCGGGGCCTACGAGCAGTACTTC. The gene calls are TRBV4-3 and TRBJ2-7; 9 nucleotides agree with TRBD2. The V gene end was trimmed by 0 bases and the J gene end by 2 bases; junction bases not matched to a gene: 5. This CDR3 comprises 16 residues. CDR1 is LGHNA and CDR2 is YSLEER in the germline V gene.

The V and J genes are TRBV9 and TRBJ1-2, with D uncertain. CDR3 length: 13 amino acids. Trimming pared 2 bases from V and 7 bases from J, leaving 12 bases between. The germline V gene has CDR1 SGDLS and CDR2 YYNGEE. CDR3 sequence reads: CASSVPGSLGYTF. CDR3 coding DNA: TGTGCCAGCAGCGTGCCTGGCTCTCTTGGCTACACCTTC.

The chain links TRBV7-8 to TRBJ2-5; D may correspond to TRBD1 or TRBD2 (6 bases each). From germline, CDR1 is SGHVS and CDR2 FQNEAQ. This CDR3 contains 15 residues. Trimming cost V 1 base and J 2 bases, with 11 bases left between them. Written as DNA, the CDR3 is TGTGCCAGCAGCTTAGGGGGGGCCCTACAAGAGACCCAGTACTTC. Translating it yields CASSLGGALQETQYF.

J is TRBJ2-2 and V is TRBV9; D gene unclear. CDR3 length: 19 amino acids. The germline V and J ends were trimmed by 6 bases and 1 base, with 25 bases remaining between them. The germline V gene encodes CDR1 SGDLS and CDR2 YYNGEE. As DNA, the CDR3 is TGTGCCAGCACCGCTCCTCTTGTCCCTAAAGAACGGAACACCGGGGAGCTGTTTTTT. It yields the protein CASTAPLVPKERNTGELFF.

The chain links TRBV5-1 to TRBJ2-3; 9 bases map to TRBD2. The CDR3 is 15 residues long. CDR1 SGHRS and CDR2 YFSETQ come from the germline V gene. V trimming: 0 bases; J trimming: 6 bases; junction bases outside the gene matches: 5. The CDR3 protein is CASSLDSGGSDTQYF. CDR3 nucleotide sequence: TGCGCCAGCAGCTTGGATAGCGGGGGCTCGGATACGCAGTATTTT.

V is TRBV11-2 and J is TRBJ1-1; D ambiguous. CDR3 length equals 13 residues. V was trimmed by 3 bases and J by 1 base, leaving 6 bases between them. From germline, CDR1 is SGHAT and CDR2 FQNNGV. The CDR3: CASSFSGNTEAFF. CDR3 DNA sequence: TGTGCCAGCAGCTTTTCCGGGAACACTGAAGCTTTCTTT.

This chain links TRBV5-4 with TRBJ1-1; the D is unclear. This CDR3 contains 15 residues. Trimming took 0 bases from V and 0 from J, leaving 9 bases between them. CDR1 is SGHNT and CDR2 is YYREEE in the germline V gene (reference sequence). DNA of the CDR3: TGTGCCAGCAGCTTGGCTAAGAACATGAACACTGAAGCTTTCTTT. It yields the protein CASSLAKNMNTEAFF.

This chain links TRBV20-1 with TRBJ2-5; tentative D call: TRBD2 (6 bases). Deletions cut 5 bases from V and 12 bases from J, with 16 bases between. CDR1 and CDR2 from the germline V gene are DFQATT and SNEGSKA (reference sequence). This CDR3 spans 11 amino acids. The CDR3 DNA follows: TGCAGTGCTCCTTACGGGACTGAGGAGTACTTC. It specifies CSAPYGTEEYF.

The V and J genes are TRBV11-3 and TRBJ2-7; 7 bases are a match to TRBD2. The CDR3 covers 14 residues. Germline CDR1 is SGHNT and CDR2 is YENEEA. Trimming took 5 bases from V and 4 from J; bases not matched to a gene: 8. The CDR3 protein is CASSPMGREYEQYF. As DNA, the CDR3 is TGTGCCAGCAGCCCTATGGGGAGGGAGTACGAGCAGTACTTC.

The rearrangement uses TRBV18 and TRBJ2-7; TRBD1 matches at 7 bases. The CDR3 is 15 amino acids. The V gene's germline CDR1 is KGHSH and CDR2 LQKENI. Losses at the gene ends were 3 bases for V and 0 bases for J; bases not matched to a gene: 5. The CDR3 protein is CASSPTQGFSYEQYF. CDR3 DNA: TGTGCCAGCTCACCTACACAGGGGTTCTCCTACGAGCAGTACTTC.

This clone showed up just once. The genes are TRBV13 and TRBJ1-1; D possibly corresponds to TRBD1 (5 bases). CDR1 and CDR2 (germline): PRHDT, FYEKMQ (reference sequence). This CDR3 has 13 amino acids. Between the trimmed V and J ends, which lost 4 bases and 1 base, there was a span of 7 bases. This CDR3 reads CASSYGGNTEAFF. CDR3 in DNA: TGTGCCAGCAGCTACGGGGGGAACACTGAAGCTTTCTTT. The whole variable domain, filled in from reference TRBV13 and TRBJ1-1, reads AAGVIQSPRHLIKEKRETATLKCYPIPRHDTVYWYQQGPGQDPQFLISFYEKMQSDKGSIPDRFSAQQFSDYHSELNMSSLELGDSALYFCASSYGGNTEAFFGQGTRLTVV.

As regards this clone: One end of the junction does not line up with germline, which may come from a read error. This chain uses TRBV7-9 with TRBJ2-3; 11 nucleotides agree with TRBD1. This CDR3 has 14 amino acids. Germline values: CDR1 SEHNR, CDR2 FQNEAQ (reference sequence). The CDR3 spells CASSLSYYPGQGGF. CDR3 nucleotide sequence: TGTGCCAGCAGCTTATCCTACTACCCGGGACAGGGGGGGTTT.

The chain uses TRBV6-1 and TRBJ2-6; D possibly corresponds to TRBD2 (6 bases). Trimming cost V 0 bases and J 0 bases, with 18 bases left between them. The V gene's germline CDR1 is MNHNS and CDR2 SASEGT. This CDR3 contains 20 residues. CDR3 in DNA: TGTGCCAGCAGTGAAGCCGGCCGGTGGAGGGAATACTCTGGGGCCAACGTCCTGACTTTC. Amino acid sequence: CASSEAGRWREYSGANVLTF.

V usage is TRBV28 and J usage is TRBJ1-3; D is possibly TRBD1 (6 bases). Trimming shortened V by 2 bases and J by 4 bases, and 9 bases separated the two germline ends. Germline CDR1 MDHEN, CDR2 SYDVKM. CDR3 length equals 14 residues. This CDR3 is CASSLGGSGNTIYF. CDR3 bases: TGTGCCAGCAGTTTAGGGGGCTCCGGAAACACCATATATTTT.

The CDR3 is CATKQGVSGYEQYF. CDR3 coding DNA: TGTGCCACCAAACAGGGGGTCTCGGGCTACGAGCAGTACTTC. The rearrangement joins TRBV19 to TRBJ2-7, with 8 bases aligning to TRBD1. The CDR3 has 14 residues. J lost 3 bases, V lost 10 bases, and 11 bases had no gene match. Germline V gene sequence: CDR1 LNHDA, CDR2 SQIVND (reference sequence).

The chain carries TRBV5-4 and TRBJ1-2; 8 nucleotides line up with TRBD1. Germline V gene sequence: CDR1 SGHNT, CDR2 YYREEE (reference sequence). After removal of 4 bases from V and 2 bases from J, the junction contained 7 bases not matched to a gene. This CDR3 spans 15 amino acids. The CDR3: CASSGTGRGNYGYTF. The DNA of the CDR3 is TGTGCCAGCAGCGGGACAGGCCGGGGAAACTATGGCTACACCTTC.

V and J are TRBV5-8 and TRBJ2-7; D gene ambiguous. Trimming left V 0 bases short and J 0 bases short, with 10 bases between. The CDR3 is 15 amino acids. CDR1 and CDR2 (germline): SGHTS, YDEGEE. The CDR3 sequence is CASSLAGRNSYEQYF. DNA for the CDR3: TGTGCCAGCAGCTTGGCCGGCAGGAACTCCTACGAGCAGTACTTC.